The 16 T cell receptor beta chains below all came from one sample that was sequenced in a study of beta chain features in type 1 diabetes. Investigators reverse transcribed all isolated RNA, so they sequenced expressed TCRB transcripts. TCRdb keeps only in-frame clones here, not all; method: immunoSEQ multiplex PCR. This sample yields about 150,000 clones, of which over 8.5% are seen a single time; roughly 1.9% belongs to the top ten. The sample comprised central memory CD4+ T cells from blood. The receptors here all came from a man younger than 30 in good health.

The sample holds a few counts of this clone. The V call is TRBV25-1, the J call TRBJ2-3; no clear D gene. CDR1 and CDR2 from the germline V gene are MGHDK and SYGVNS. CDR3 length: 17 residues. Trimming removed 2 bases at V and 4 bases at J, with 19 bases between. The CDR3: CASSEQTRPSGADTQYF. The CDR3 coding sequence is TGTGCCAGCAGTGAACAAACCCGTCCCTCTGGGGCAGATACGCAGTATTTT. The entire variable domain, with the rest obtained from reference TRBV25-1 and TRBJ2-3, is as follows: EADIYQTPRYLVIGTGKKITLECSQTMGHDKMYWYQQDPGMELHLIHYSYGVNSTEKGDLSSESTVSRIRTEHFPLTLESARPSHTSQYLCASSEQTRPSGADTQYFGPGTRLTVL.

This clone was found a few times. In DNA, the CDR3 is TGCGCCAGCAGCCCCCTCCGGGGACTAGCGGGATCAGATACGCAGTATTTT. Encoded protein: CASSPLRGLAGSDTQYF. V is TRBV5-1 and J is TRBJ2-3; 13 nucleotides line up with TRBD2. Germline CDR1 SGHRS, CDR2 YFSETQ. The CDR3 runs 17 residues. The junction had 9 bases not matched to a gene; V was cut back by 4 bases and J by 4 bases. The whole variable domain, filled in from reference TRBV5-1 and TRBJ2-3, reads KAGVTQTPRYLIKTRGQQVTLSCSPISGHRSVSWYQQTPGQGLQFLFEYFSETQRNKGNFPGRFSGRQFSNSRSEMNVSTLELGDSALYLCASSPLRGLAGSDTQYFGPGTRLTVL.

The rearrangement joins TRBV7-2 to TRBJ2-2; D may correspond to TRBD1 or TRBD2 (6 bases each). The CDR3 runs to 14 residues. The V and J ends lost 5 bases and 6 bases respectively, with 13 bases between them. The V gene's germline CDR1 is SGHTA and CDR2 FQGNSA. In DNA, the CDR3 is TGTGCCAGCAGCCCCCGGAGGGGGTCCGGGGAGCTGTTTTTT. Translated, it gives CASSPRRGSGELFF. The variable domain in full, with the rest retrieved from reference TRBV7-2 and TRBJ2-2, is GAGVSQSPSNKVTEKGKDVELRCDPISGHTALYWYRQSLGQGLEFLIYFQGNSAPDKSGLPSDRFSAERTGGSVSTLTIQRTQQEDSAVYLCASSPRRGSGELFFGEGSRLTVL.

The chain is built from TRBV5-1 and TRBJ2-7; 8 bases align to TRBD1. Germline CDR1 and CDR2: SGHRS and YFSETQ. The CDR3 totals 14 residues. The trim removed 0 bases at V and 3 bases at J, leaving 2 bases unmatched. The CDR3 reads CASSLVGTGYEQYF. CDR3 in DNA: TGCGCCAGCAGCTTGGTTGGGACAGGCTACGAGCAGTACTTC.

CDR3 sequence reads: CSVTADVGYYEQYF. The DNA for the CDR3 is TGCAGCGTGACCGCCGATGTGGGATACTACGAGCAGTACTTC. This sequence joins TRBV29-1 and TRBJ2-7; D is unclear. The CDR3 length is 14 residues. Germline CDR1 SQVTM, CDR2 ANQGSEA. Trimming took 6 bases from V and 3 from J, leaving 18 bases between them.

This clone has only a few counts. The genes are TRBV5-1 and TRBJ2-5; D remains unclear. The CDR3 length is 16 residues. Between the trimmed V and J ends, which lost 4 bases and 2 bases, there was a span of 18 bases. CDR1 and CDR2 from the germline V gene are SGHRS and YFSETQ. The CDR3 sequence: CASSHGSGVGQETQYF. The CDR3 nucleotides read TGCGCCAGCAGCCATGGGTCGGGTGTGGGGCAAGAGACCCAGTACTTC. The full variable domain, rest sourced from reference TRBV5-1 and TRBJ2-5, is KAGVTQTPRYLIKTRGQQVTLSCSPISGHRSVSWYQQTPGQGLQFLFEYFSETQRNKGNFPGRFSGRQFSNSRSEMNVSTLELGDSALYLCASSHGSGVGQETQYFGPGTRLLVL.

This clone was seen a handful of times. J is TRBJ2-5 and V is TRBV25-1; no reliable D call. The V gene lost 4 bases and the J gene lost 6 bases, with 9 bases spanning the gap. CDR1 and CDR2 from the germline V gene are MGHDK and SYGVNS. This CDR3 has 12 residues. This chain's CDR3 is CASSGNWKTQYF. CDR3 DNA sequence: TGTGCCAGCAGTGGGAATTGGAAGACCCAGTACTTC.

This clone was seen only a few times. Just one base apart from a much larger clone, this may be a read error. The rearrangement joins TRBV12-2 to TRBJ1-5. TRBV12-2 is described as a pseudogene. The CDR3 loop spans 18 amino acids. As DNA, the CDR3 is TGTGCAAGGCGCTTAGCGATGGGGGGATGCGTAGGCAATCAGCCCCAGCATTTT. Translating it yields CARRLAMGGCVGNQPQHF.

This chain links TRBV6-1 with TRBJ2-7, with D uncertain. Germline V gene data show CDR1 as MNHNS and CDR2 as SASEGT. This CDR3 has 11 amino acids. Trimming removed 4 bases from V and 4 bases from J, with 5 bases in between. CDR3 loop: CASSAAYEQYF. DNA for the CDR3: TGTGCCAGCAGTGCAGCTTACGAGCAGTACTTC.

The chain joins TRBV7-9 to TRBJ2-5; possibly TRBD1 or TRBD2 for D (5 bases each). The germline V and J ends were trimmed by 5 bases and 5 bases, with 15 bases remaining between them. Germline V CDR1 and CDR2: SEHNR, FQNEAQ (reference sequence). The CDR3 covers 14 residues. The CDR3 DNA follows: TGTGCCAGCAGCCAAGTCCGGGGCGGGGAGACCCAGTACTTC. It is translated as CASSQVRGGETQYF.

This clone was detected a few times. This chain links TRBV5-6 with TRBJ2-1; 7 nucleotides agree with TRBD1. Germline trimming cut 2 bases from V and 4 bases from J; bases unmatched to any gene: 6. The CDR3 length is 15 residues. Germline V gives CDR1 SGHDT, CDR2 YYEEEE. The DNA of the CDR3 is TGTGCCAGCAGCTTTCGACAGGGCCGGTACAATGAGCAGTTCTTC. Translated: CASSFRQGRYNEQFF.

This clone was recorded a few times. J is TRBJ2-5 and V is TRBV30; 10 nucleotides align to TRBD1. The junction had 7 bases not matched to a gene; V was cut back by 2 bases and J by 4 bases. The CDR3 length is 15 residues. Germline V gene data show CDR1 as GTSNPN and CDR2 as SVGIG (reference sequence). The CDR3 nucleotides are TGTGCCTGGAGTAGGGACAGGGGCATGGTAGAGACCCAGTACTTC. Its translation: CAWSRDRGMVETQYF.

The chain joins TRBV25-1 to TRBJ2-3; tentative D call: TRBD1 (5 bases). CDR3 length equals 17 residues. CDR1 MGHDK and CDR2 SYGVNS come from the germline V gene. Trimming pared 3 bases from V and 1 base from J, leaving 17 bases between. CDR3 residues: CASSDLTLTEGTDTQYF. CDR3 bases: TGTGCCAGCAGTGATCTTACCTTGACAGAAGGCACAGATACGCAGTATTTT.

This clone was counted a few times. The identical CDR3 is also encoded by other nucleotide sequences in the sample. The chain recombines TRBV9 with TRBJ2-7; D is unresolved. V lost 2 bases and J 5 bases, leaving 5 bases between the germline ends. CDR3 length equals 11 residues. CDR1 and CDR2 (germline): SGDLS, YYNGEE. DNA for the CDR3: TGTGCCAGCAGCGTCGAAGACGAGCAGTACTTC. Protein sequence: CASSVEDEQYF.

This chain links TRBV9 with TRBJ2-5, with 9 bases that match TRBD2. The CDR3 runs to 15 residues. The J segment lost 5 bases and the V segment lost 1 base, leaving 6 bases of the junction unmatched. Germline assignment: CDR1 SGDLS and CDR2 YYNGEE. In nucleotides, the CDR3 is TGTGCCAGCAGCGTACTGCGGGGGGGCTCGGAGACCCAGTACTTC. Its protein is CASSVLRGGSETQYF.

J is TRBJ2-5 and V is TRBV7-8; D perhaps matches TRBD2 (5 bases). V gave up 2 bases and J gave up 5 bases, with 6 bases separating them. The CDR3 runs 12 residues. Germline CDR1 reads SGHVS; CDR2 reads FQNEAQ. The CDR3 DNA sequence: TGTGCCAGCAGCTTACGAGGGGAGACCCAGTACTTC. It is translated as CASSLRGETQYF.